The 8 T cell receptor beta chains in this list originate from one sample, sequenced in a study of shared clonotypes between healthy human individuals. This table comes from immunoSEQ multiplex PCR, and its TCRdb copy is limited to in-frame clones, with some not included. The sample yields about 2.1 million clones, just under 95% seen once. Only CD45RO-negative cells positively selected for CCR7 counted as naive CD8 cells, so terminally differentiated effector memory CD45RA+ cells were excluded. Sample: naive CD8+ T cells from PBMCs. The receptors come from a man aged 18 to 35 in good health. Some clones in this sample may be carry-over from other donors' samples.

V and J are TRBV7-9 and TRBJ2-1, with TRBD2 matching over 7 bases. The CDR3 contains 16 residues. Trimming removed 5 bases from V and 5 bases from J; junction bases left unmatched: 12. Per germline, CDR1 SEHNR and CDR2 FQNEAQ (reference sequence). In DNA, the CDR3 is TGTGCCAGCAGCGACACCAGACTAGCTTCACACAATGAGCAGTTCTTC. Protein sequence: CASSDTRLASHNEQFF.

V and J are TRBV4-2 and TRBJ1-2; 11 bases line up with TRBD1. The CDR3 contains 15 residues. V dropped 10 bases and J dropped 2; count of bases not matched to a gene: 9. Per germline, CDR1 LGHNA and CDR2 YNFKEQ. The CDR3 bases are TGTGCCACCTGGGACAGGGGGGCAGGGAACTATGGCTACACCTTC. Protein: CATWDRGAGNYGYTF.

The chain is built from TRBV7-3 and TRBJ2-5; a weak D match, TRBD2 (6 bases). This CDR3 region has 14 residues. The V gene lost 5 bases and the J gene lost 3 bases, with 13 bases spanning the gap. CDR1 SGHTA and CDR2 FQGTGA come from the germline V gene. The DNA of the CDR3 is TGTGCCAGCAGCCTTAGCGGAGAGGAAGAGACCCAGTACTTC. As protein: CASSLSGEEETQYF. Using reference TRBV7-3 and TRBJ2-5 for the parts outside the CDR3, the full variable domain is GAGVSQTPSNKVTEKGKYVELRCDPISGHTALYWYRQSLGQGPEFLIYFQGTGAADDSGLPNDRFFAVRPEGSVSTLKIQRTERGDSAVYLCASSLSGEEETQYFGPGTRLLVL.

V gene TRBV7-9 combines with J gene TRBJ2-7; no clear D gene. With 0 bases removed from V and 6 bases from J, the gap between germline ends came to 9 bases. Germline assignment: CDR1 SEHNR and CDR2 FQNEAQ (reference sequence). CDR3 size: 13 residues. The CDR3 nucleotides are TGTGCCAGCAGCTTAGCCGGATACGTCGAGCAGTACTTC. This encodes CASSLAGYVEQYF.

This sequence joins TRBV28 and TRBJ1-2; unclear D gene. Germline V CDR1 and CDR2: MDHEN, SYDVKM. Deletions cut 3 bases from V and 4 bases from J, with 15 bases between. This CDR3 is built from 15 residues. The CDR3 is CASSLSQAQRYGYTF. CDR3 bases: TGTGCCAGCAGTTTGTCCCAGGCTCAACGCTATGGCTACACCTTC.

This chain connects TRBV7-9 to TRBJ1-2; D is uncertain. CDR1 and CDR2 (germline): SEHNR, FQNEAQ (reference sequence). The CDR3 spans 15 residues. Trimming shortened V by 1 base and J by 4 bases, and 13 bases separated the two germline ends. The CDR3 here is CASSLDGGLAYGYTF. DNA for the CDR3: TGTGCCAGCAGCTTAGATGGCGGACTAGCCTATGGCTACACCTTC. Together with reference TRBV7-9 and TRBJ1-2, the CDR3 gives the full variable domain: DTGVSQNPRHKITKRGQNVTFRCDPISEHNRLYWYRQTLGQGPEFLTYFQNEAQLEKSRLLSDRFSAERPKGSFSTLEIQRTEQGDSAMYLCASSLDGGLAYGYTFGSGTRLTVV.

This clone was recorded only once. The rearrangement links TRBV28 to TRBJ2-7, with 8 positions matching TRBD1. Per the germline V gene, CDR1 is MDHEN and CDR2 is SYDVKM. After removal of 0 bases from V and 0 bases from J, the junction contained 1 base not matched to a gene. The CDR3 totals 15 residues. The CDR3 DNA reads as TGTGCCAGCAGTTTATGGGGGACAGGCTCCTACGAGCAGTACTTC. This codes for CASSLWGTGSYEQYF.

The genes are TRBV11-2 and TRBJ2-7; D uncertain. This CDR3 has 15 amino acids. The ends were cut back, 1 base at V and 0 bases at J, with 10 bases in the middle. The germline V gene encodes CDR1 SGHAT and CDR2 FQNNGV. CDR3 nucleotide sequence: TGTGCCAGCAGCTTAGGGGCAGCTATCTCCTACGAGCAGTACTTC. This gives the protein CASSLGAAISYEQYF.